The rows below give T cell receptor beta chains drawn from one sample of a study of identical twins. Using its own MiXCR run on the 5' RACE reads, TCRdb lists one record per CDR3 protein. The sample gives about 790,000 distinct CDR3 sequences, approximately 18% of which show up once; 10% to 15% is in the top ten. This same sample was also taken into another study, of T cells expressing NK-cell markers.

The source material was PBMCs. The receptors derive from a young woman in good health. The CDR3 runs from the conserved cysteine through the conserved F or W. Fields, in order: J gene, V gene, CDR3 protein.

>TRBJ1-4|TRBV6-1
CASSEDRRVGREKLFF
>TRBJ2-3|TRBV6-2/TRBV6-3
CASSYSIAGSTDTQYF
>TRBJ2-2|TRBV29-1
CSVTEQSKNTGELFF
>TRBJ2-3|TRBV9
CASSVVGTGGTDTQYF
>TRBJ1-6|TRBV20-1
CSARDDFPSPLHF
>TRBJ2-3|TRBV20-1
CSAWGFAGDTQYF
>TRBJ1-5|TRBV24-1
CATSDLHQPQHF
>TRBJ1-5|TRBV27
CASQMGPFAPQHF
>TRBJ1-1|TRBV6-1
CASSAPGTLNTEAFF
>TRBJ2-1|TRBV29-1
CSVEIYEQFF
>TRBJ2-7|TRBV14
CASSRRQGEDEQYF
>TRBJ2-1|TRBV6-2/TRBV6-3
CASSYPTSTNEQFF
>TRBJ2-3|TRBV7-8
CASSSDGEADTQYF
>TRBJ2-3|TRBV5-1
CASSGTSGRTDTQYF
>TRBJ1-1|TRBV6-5
CASSYSSLVGTEAFF
>TRBJ2-1|TRBV7-2
CASSSLSSASYNEQFF
>TRBJ2-7|TRBV18
CASSPISGPTYEQYF
>TRBJ2-1|TRBV9
CASGGAGDEQFF
>TRBJ2-1|TRBV10-2
CASSELGQSWTMGQFF
>TRBJ2-1|TRBV5-1
CASSVKTSGGAGSYNEQFF
>TRBJ2-1|TRBV7-6
CASSLLTSWGFNEQFF
>TRBJ1-1|TRBV20-1
CSAREYRRNTEAFF